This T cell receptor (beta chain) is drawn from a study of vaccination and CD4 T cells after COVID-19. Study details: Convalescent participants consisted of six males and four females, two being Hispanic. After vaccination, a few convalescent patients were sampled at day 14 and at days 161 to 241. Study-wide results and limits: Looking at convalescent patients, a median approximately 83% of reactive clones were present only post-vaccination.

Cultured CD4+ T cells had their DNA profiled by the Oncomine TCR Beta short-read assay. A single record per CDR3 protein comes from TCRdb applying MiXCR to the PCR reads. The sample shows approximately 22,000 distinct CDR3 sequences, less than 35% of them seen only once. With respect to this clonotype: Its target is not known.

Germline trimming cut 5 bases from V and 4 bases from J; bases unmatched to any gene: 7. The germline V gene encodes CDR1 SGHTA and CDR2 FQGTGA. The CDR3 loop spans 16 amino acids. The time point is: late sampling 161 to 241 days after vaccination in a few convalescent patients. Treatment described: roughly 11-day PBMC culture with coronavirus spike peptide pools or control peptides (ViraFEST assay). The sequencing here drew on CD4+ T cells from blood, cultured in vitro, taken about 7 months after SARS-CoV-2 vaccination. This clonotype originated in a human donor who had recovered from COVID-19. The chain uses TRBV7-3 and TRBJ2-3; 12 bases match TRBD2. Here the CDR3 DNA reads TGTGCCAGCAGCCATCTGACTAGCGGGGGACCAGATACGCAGTATTTT. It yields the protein CASSHLTSGGPDTQYF.